This entry lists 21 T cell receptor beta chains sequenced from one sample in a study of T cell responses to AZD1222 COVID-19 vaccine. Sequencing used immunoSEQ multiplex PCR; TCRdb keeps in-frame clones, though not all of them. Among roughly 99,000 clones listed, 70% to 90% were seen once. The sequences come from peripheral blood, collected 28 days after the second AZD1222 dose. Receptor source: an adult who received the AZD1222 COVID-19 vaccine.

This clone was picked up a small number of times. V usage is TRBV5-6 and J usage is TRBJ2-2; no clear D. The CDR3 length is 18 residues. V gave up 1 base and J gave up 5 bases, with 21 bases separating them. Germline assignment: CDR1 SGHDT and CDR2 YYEEEE. The DNA of the CDR3 is TGTGCCAGCAGCTTGACAAAGAGGCCCCGAGGAGAGACCGGGGAGCTGTTTTTT. Amino acid sequence: CASSLTKRPRGETGELFF.

The genes are TRBV4-2 and TRBJ1-1; 8 bases are shared with TRBD1. The trim removed 3 bases at V and 1 base at J, leaving 7 bases unmatched. The germline V gene has CDR1 LGHNA and CDR2 YNFKEQ. The CDR3 is 16 amino acids. The CDR3: CASSQDRAAGNTEAFF. DNA for the CDR3: TGTGCCAGCAGCCAGGACAGGGCGGCTGGGAACACTGAAGCTTTCTTT.

This rearrangement joins TRBV27 to TRBJ2-7, with D unclear. V lost 2 bases, J lost 3 bases, and 8 bases lay in between. CDR1 and CDR2 from the germline V gene are MNHEY and SMNVEV (reference sequence). The CDR3 is 13 amino acids. The CDR3 protein is CASSLRDYYEQYF. DNA of the CDR3: TGTGCCAGCAGTTTAAGGGATTACTACGAGCAGTACTTC.

V usage is TRBV12-3 or TRBV12-4 and J usage is TRBJ2-7; possibly TRBD2 for D (5 bases). The CDR3 covers 13 residues. Trimming removed 0 bases at V and 5 bases at J, with 8 bases between. The CDR3 sequence: CASSLARGHEQYF. CDR3 nucleotides: TGTGCCAGCAGTTTAGCGAGAGGGCACGAGCAGTACTTC.

The chain has TRBV10-3 and TRBJ2-1; perhaps D is TRBD1 or TRBD2 (5 bases each). The CDR3 has 14 amino acids. V dropped 0 bases and J dropped 12 bases, with 15 bases sitting between them. Germline CDR1 ENHRY, CDR2 SYGVKD. For the CDR3, the DNA is TGTGCCATCAGTGAGTCGGGACCCATTCACGGGCAGTTCTTC. It encodes CAISESGPIHGQFF.

Note on this clone: An end of the junction differs from the germline gene, which may be a read error. Other DNA sequences in the same sample also yield this CDR3. The chain employs TRBV19 and TRBJ2-2; D is tentatively TRBD1 or TRBD2 (5 bases each). The CDR3 runs to 15 residues. Germline CDR1 LNHDA, CDR2 SQIVND (reference sequence). The CDR3 protein is CASKVVGANTGELFF. CDR3 DNA sequence: TGTGCCAGTAAGGTCGTCGGGGCGAACACCGGAGAGCTGTTTTTT.

This rearrangement joins TRBV4-2 to TRBJ2-3; the D is unclear. Trimming removed 4 bases at V and 0 bases at J, with 5 bases between. Germline CDR1 is LGHNA and CDR2 is YNFKEQ. This CDR3 has 13 amino acids. CDR3 DNA: TGTGCCAGCAGCCCCGATAGCACAGATACGCAGTATTTT. It translates to CASSPDSTDTQYF.

V usage is TRBV3-1 (or the pseudogene TRBV3-2) and J usage is TRBJ1-2; the D is unclear. The CDR3 contains 13 residues. CDR1 LGHDT and CDR2 YNNKEL come from the germline V gene (reference sequence). With 0 bases removed from V and 6 bases from J, the gap between germline ends came to 8 bases. The CDR3 sequence is CASSQDGTDGYTF. CDR3 DNA sequence: TGTGCCAGCAGCCAAGATGGAACGGATGGCTACACCTTC.

This chain links TRBV7-2 with TRBJ1-1; no reliable D call. Trimming took off 0 bases at V and 4 bases at J, with 12 bases between the two ends. The CDR3 has 15 residues. The germline CDR1 and CDR2 sequences are SGHTA and FQGNSA. The CDR3 loop reads CASSLAGSYPTEAFF. Here the CDR3 DNA reads TGTGCCAGCAGCTTAGCGGGGTCTTACCCCACTGAAGCTTTCTTT.

The gene calls are TRBV5-4 and TRBJ2-2; D tentatively fits TRBD1 or TRBD2 (7 bases each). The CDR3 totals 17 residues. Germline assignment: CDR1 SGHNT and CDR2 YYREEE (reference sequence). Trimming removed 4 bases from V and 0 bases from J, with 16 bases in between. Here the CDR3 DNA reads TGTGCCAGCAGCAGCCGACAGGGACTAACGAACACCGGGGAGCTGTTTTTT. Translation gives CASSSRQGLTNTGELFF.

This sequence joins TRBV7-2 and TRBJ1-2; TRBD1 matches 9 bases. The CDR3 runs 15 residues. Germline lookup yields CDR1 SGHTA and CDR2 FQGNSA. J gave up 4 bases and V 4 bases, and 7 bases lay outside the gene matches. Written as DNA, the CDR3 is TGTGCCAGCAGCTGGGGACAGGGACAGGGCTATGGCTACACCTTC. Translating it yields CASSWGQGQGYGYTF. Drawing the rest from reference TRBV7-2 and TRBJ1-2, the complete variable domain is GAGVSQSPSNKVTEKGKDVELRCDPISGHTALYWYRQSLGQGLEFLIYFQGNSAPDKSGLPSDRFSAERTGGSVSTLTIQRTQQEDSAVYLCASSWGQGQGYGYTFGSGTRLTVV.

This rearrangement joins TRBV6-5 to TRBJ1-1; no reliable D call. The CDR3 extends over 14 amino acids. Germline CDR1 and CDR2: MNHEY and SVGAGI. With 7 bases removed from V and 4 bases from J, the gap between germline ends came to 16 bases. The CDR3 reads CASKNSYRGTEAFF. CDR3 sequence (DNA): TGTGCCAGCAAGAACAGCTACCGAGGCACTGAAGCTTTCTTT.

The CDR3 DNA reads TGTGCCAGCAGCCGACGGGGGGCCTACGAGCAGTACTTC. Protein product: CASSRRGAYEQYF. The chain has TRBV7-9 and TRBJ2-7; TRBD2 aligns across 7 bases. CDR1 is SEHNR and CDR2 is FQNEAQ in the germline V gene (reference sequence). The CDR3 contains 13 residues. Trimming removed 5 bases from V and 2 bases from J; junction bases left unmatched: 3.

This chain connects TRBV6-2 or TRBV6-3 to TRBJ2-7, with D perhaps matching TRBD1 (6 bases). Trimming took 5 bases from V and 7 from J, leaving 12 bases between them. The CDR3 totals 12 residues. CDR1 and CDR2 from the germline V gene are MNHEY and SVGEGT. Here the CDR3 reads CASSPQGWEQYF. CDR3 nucleotide sequence: TGTGCCAGCAGTCCACAGGGTTGGGAGCAGTACTTC.

The chain couples TRBV7-2 to TRBJ1-1; D is possibly TRBD1 (5 bases). The CDR3 extends over 14 amino acids. Germline CDR1 is SGHTA and CDR2 is FQGNSA. The germline V and J ends were trimmed by 2 bases and 8 bases, with 15 bases remaining between them. The CDR3 bases are TGTGCCAGCAGCTTACCCCGGGACCTCACAGAAGCTTTCTTT. It codes for CASSLPRDLTEAFF. Full variable domain (outside the CDR3, taken from reference TRBV7-2 and TRBJ1-1): GAGVSQSPSNKVTEKGKDVELRCDPISGHTALYWYRQSLGQGLEFLIYFQGNSAPDKSGLPSDRFSAERTGGSVSTLTIQRTQQEDSAVYLCASSLPRDLTEAFFGQGTRLTVV.

The chain uses TRBV7-2 and TRBJ2-5; D possibly uses TRBD1 or TRBD2 (5 bases each). This CDR3 comprises 16 residues. Germline loops: CDR1 SGHTA, CDR2 FQGNSA. V gave up 5 bases and J gave up 0 bases, with 16 bases separating them. CDR3 region: CASSGLVGDHQETQYF. The CDR3 DNA sequence: TGTGCCAGCAGCGGTTTGGTGGGGGACCACCAAGAGACCCAGTACTTC.

This clone showed up just a few times. The chain links TRBV5-1 to TRBJ1-3; D unresolved. The germline CDR1 and CDR2 sequences are SGHRS and YFSETQ. Trimming cost V 4 bases and J 2 bases, with 10 bases left between them. The CDR3 contains 14 residues. The CDR3 DNA follows: TGCGCCAGCAGCCGGGGAGGCACTGGAAACACCATATATTTT. Protein: CASSRGGTGNTIYF. The variable domain in full, completed from reference TRBV5-1 and TRBJ1-3, reads KAGVTQTPRYLIKTRGQQVTLSCSPISGHRSVSWYQQTPGQGLQFLFEYFSETQRNKGNFPGRFSGRQFSNSRSEMNVSTLELGDSALYLCASSRGGTGNTIYFGEGSWLTVV.

The V gene is TRBV6-2 or TRBV6-3, the J gene TRBJ2-5; D not resolved. CDR1 is MNHEY, CDR2 SVGEGT, per germline. Trimming took 0 bases from V and 8 from J, leaving 13 bases between them. This CDR3 comprises 14 residues. CDR3 region: CASSYSFDLRTQYF. The CDR3 nucleotides read TGTGCCAGCAGTTACTCGTTCGATTTGCGAACCCAGTACTTC.

In this sample, this clone turned up once. The V call is TRBV5-4, the J call TRBJ1-1; unclear D gene. CDR1 is SGHNT and CDR2 is YYREEE in the germline V gene (reference sequence). Trimming pared 0 bases from V and 8 bases from J, leaving 8 bases between. The CDR3 has 12 residues. CDR3 nucleotides: TGTGCCAGCAGCTTGGAACAGACAGAAGCTTTCTTT. Translation gives CASSLEQTEAFF.

CDR3 nucleotides: TGTGCCAGCAGGCGCGGGGGGGCCTCCTACAATGAGCAGTTCTTC. Protein product: CASRRGGASYNEQFF. The V call is TRBV5-5, the J call TRBJ2-1; 9 bases are shared with TRBD2. With V trimmed by 5 bases and J by 0 bases, 3 bases remained unmatched. From germline, CDR1 is SGHKS and CDR2 YYEKEE (reference sequence). The length of the CDR3 is 15 residues.

This chain connects TRBV7-9 to TRBJ2-7; no clear D. Looked up from germline, CDR1 is SEHNR and CDR2 is FQNEAQ (reference sequence). The CDR3 length is 15 residues. The ends were cut back, 5 bases at V and 2 bases at J, with 16 bases in the middle. CDR3 sequence reads: CASSPEAFLPYEQYF. The CDR3 nucleotides read TGTGCCAGCAGCCCCGAGGCGTTCCTGCCCTACGAGCAGTACTTC.